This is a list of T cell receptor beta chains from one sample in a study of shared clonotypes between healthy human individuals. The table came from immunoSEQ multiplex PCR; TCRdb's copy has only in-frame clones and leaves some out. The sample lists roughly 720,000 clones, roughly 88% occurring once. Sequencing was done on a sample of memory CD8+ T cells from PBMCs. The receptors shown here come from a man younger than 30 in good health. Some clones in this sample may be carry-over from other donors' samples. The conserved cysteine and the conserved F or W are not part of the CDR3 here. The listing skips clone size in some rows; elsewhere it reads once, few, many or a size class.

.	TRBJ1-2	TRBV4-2	ASSQEMGRQYGYT
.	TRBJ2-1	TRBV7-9	ASSQDPSGRGYEQF
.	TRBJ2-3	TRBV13	ASSLLTGTSGRVWY
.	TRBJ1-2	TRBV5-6	ASSLGGGHYGYT
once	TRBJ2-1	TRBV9	ASSEYGQGLNEQF
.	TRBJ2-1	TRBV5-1	ASTPSGRPSYNEQF
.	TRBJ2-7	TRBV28	ASSDREGPYEQY
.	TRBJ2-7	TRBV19	ASSMGSSDYEQY
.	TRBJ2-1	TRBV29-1	SVAFGAGGPNEQF
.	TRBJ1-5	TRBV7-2	ASSTWTDSNQPQH
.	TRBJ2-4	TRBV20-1	SAKYRNIQY
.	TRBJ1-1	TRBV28	ASSRLEAF
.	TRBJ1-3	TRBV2	ASRPRQNTIY
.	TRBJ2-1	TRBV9	ASSPGAGGPNEQF
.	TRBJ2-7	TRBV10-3	AISDEAYEQY
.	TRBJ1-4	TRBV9	ASSVEGGLNEKLF
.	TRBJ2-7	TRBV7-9	ASSPTWETYEQY
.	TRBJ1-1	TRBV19	ASSISRKAEAF
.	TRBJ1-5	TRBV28	ASSSGASNNQPQH
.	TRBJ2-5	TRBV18	ASSPWTGGLNWETQY
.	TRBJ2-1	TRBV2	ASREDRMGNEQF
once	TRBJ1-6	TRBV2	ASSDSTGGDSPLH
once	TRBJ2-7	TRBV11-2	ASSSGRSSSSYEQY
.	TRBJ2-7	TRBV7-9	AIAAVNSYEQY
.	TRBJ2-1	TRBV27	ASSEIGSSNEQF
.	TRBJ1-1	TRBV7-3	ASGLSGQGATEAF
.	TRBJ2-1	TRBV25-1	ASGTGIYNEQF
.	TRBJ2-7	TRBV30	AWSWDTGEQY
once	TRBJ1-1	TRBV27	ASRGQGGRTEAF
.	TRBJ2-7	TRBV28	ASSWTSGYEQY
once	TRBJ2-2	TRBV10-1	ASSAPGQGNTGELF
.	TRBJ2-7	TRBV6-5	AGNLRGPPYEQY
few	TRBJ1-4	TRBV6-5	ASSYRDNEKLF
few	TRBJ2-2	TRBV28	ASGTGIPTGELF
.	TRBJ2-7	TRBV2	ASSVVAYEQY
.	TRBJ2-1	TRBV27	ASSFGGLAGSMQF
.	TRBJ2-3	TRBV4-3	ASSQDRVLAGKVTDTQY
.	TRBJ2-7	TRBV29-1	SVFGLRDRGGEQY
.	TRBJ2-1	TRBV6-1	ASSWTVDEQF